Sequencing of this TCR beta chain was carried out in a study of T-cell reconstitution after alpha-beta-depleted transplantation in children. General study findings and limits: Newly generated T cells supplied most T-cell counts and diversity one year post-transplant. Some patients showed high day-60 TCRbeta diversity, which derived from surviving recipient T cells and thymic progenitors. Expanded clones from the graft, numbering several hundred, reportedly supplied alpha-beta T cells about two months after transplant.

This clonotype showed up just a few times. Its antigen is not known. The length of the CDR3 is 15 residues. V shed 3 bases, J shed 6 bases, and the junction held 7 bases outside the gene matches. A library of TCRbeta sequences, prepared with unique molecular identifiers, was generated. TCRdb ran MiXCR on the PCR reads and lists one entry per CDR3 protein. The data show about 300,000 distinct CDR3 sequences, with roughly 8.2% seen just once and over 7.5% held by the top ten. Sequencing was performed on peripheral blood, taken 360 days after TCRalphabeta/CD19-depleted stem cell transplant. This receptor was taken from a female patient aged 2-15 years who had a stem cell transplant for Fanconi anemia, so the T cells may come from the graft donor. J is TRBJ1-4 and V is TRBV12-3 or TRBV12-4; 7 positions match TRBD1. The CDR3 DNA reads TGTGCCAGCAGTTTCCGACAGGGTCGTCATGAAAAACTGTTTTTT. Protein product: CASSFRQGRHEKLFF.